This T cell receptor beta chain was sequenced during a study of neurological immune-mediated disorders. This clonotype has at least ten counts. Its specificity is unknown. Per the germline V gene, CDR1 is SGHRS and CDR2 is YFSETQ. CDR3 size: 20 residues. The J segment lost 2 bases and the V segment lost 4 bases, leaving 13 bases of the junction unmatched. General observations from the study: The greatest TCR clonal expansion appeared in HTLV-1-associated myelopathy and the smallest, falling below healthy controls, in multiple sclerosis.

PBMCs stored at -80 C, numbering 2 million, were the origin of the unsorted libraries. 5'RACE employing 10-nucleotide random UMIs yielded the cDNA. Every sequencing run produced over 190 million TCR-beta sequences, and the sequences from any one run covered 15-18 subjects. Each CDR3 protein is one row after TCRdb ran MiXCR on the 5' RACE reads. Here the sample spans tens of thousands of distinct CDR3 sequences, about an eighth being singletons. The material sequenced was PBMCs. The chain joins TRBV5-1 to TRBJ2-3, with 16 bases that match TRBD2. This receptor was identified in a man between 60 and 75 years old in good health. The CDR3 loop is CASSAMRPGLAGGITDTQYF. The CDR3 bases are TGCGCCAGCAGCGCAATGCGACCGGGACTAGCGGGGGGGATCACAGATACGCAGTATTTT.